This TCR beta chain was identified in a study of blood T cell repertoires in COVID-19. The germline V gene encodes CDR1 ENHRY and CDR2 SYGVKD. The length of the CDR3 is 14 residues. Trimming cost V 8 bases and J 1 base, with 14 bases left between them. In its sample, this clone was seen once. Measured with immunoSEQ multiplex PCR; TCRdb has only the in-frame clones, and not every one. Of roughly 62,000 clones listed, around 87% are singletons. The sequence was collected from an older man with acute or convalescent COVID-19. Sequenced input: peripheral blood. This rearrangement joins TRBV10-3 to TRBJ1-2; tentatively, D is TRBD1 (5 bases). This CDR3 reads CAIGRADLNYGYTF. The CDR3 coding sequence is TGTGCCATCGGCAGGGCAGACCTTAACTATGGCTACACCTTC.